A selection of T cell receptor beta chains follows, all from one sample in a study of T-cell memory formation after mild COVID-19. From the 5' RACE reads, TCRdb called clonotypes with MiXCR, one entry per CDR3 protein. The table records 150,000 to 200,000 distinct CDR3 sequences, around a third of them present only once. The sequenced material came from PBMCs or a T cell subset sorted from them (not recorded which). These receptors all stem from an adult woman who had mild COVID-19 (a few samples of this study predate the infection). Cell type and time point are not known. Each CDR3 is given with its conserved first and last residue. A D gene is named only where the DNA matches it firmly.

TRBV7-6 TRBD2 CASSIGAAGVGTQYF
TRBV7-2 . CASSRTNSPLHF
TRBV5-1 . CASSPSTVNTEAFF
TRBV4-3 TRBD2 CASSQSTSGFTDTQYF
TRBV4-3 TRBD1 CASSQNPRDSRTEAFF
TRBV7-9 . CASGRDETYNEQFF
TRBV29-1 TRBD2 CSVTRGLAGVREQYF
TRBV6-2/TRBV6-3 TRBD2 CASSRSRLAKGNEQFF
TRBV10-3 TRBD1 CAISDIDRTGGSEAFF
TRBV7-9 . CASSLGSAGDYGYTF
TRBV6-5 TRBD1 CASSYRTGVNTEAFF
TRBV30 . CAWSPRRNYGYTF
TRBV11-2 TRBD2 CASSLGASGKVNEQFF
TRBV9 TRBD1 CASSPRGRGTVIREQYF
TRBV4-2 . CASSQDNLRENTEAFF
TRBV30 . CACIRGTGATTQYF
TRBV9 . CASSVVPTETYEQYF
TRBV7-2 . CASSSVPGETQYF
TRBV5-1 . CASSLLGAEAFF
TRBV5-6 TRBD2 CASSSRQLAFFYEQYF
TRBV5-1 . CASSPGQNTEAFF
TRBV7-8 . CASSMGGAKELFF
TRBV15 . CATQNILETQYF
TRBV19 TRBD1 CASHLTGTGLNTEAFF
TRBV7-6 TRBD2 CASSSRTSGSTWGIQYF
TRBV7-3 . CASSLNLVNEQFF
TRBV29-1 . CSVARMGYEQYF
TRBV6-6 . CASSFDRPNTEAFF
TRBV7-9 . CASSLGESPHEQYF
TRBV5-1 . CASSPGHLDEQFF
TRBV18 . CASSPNRSPNTGELFF
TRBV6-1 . CASSEVSFYEQYF
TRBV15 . CATRLLSTDTQYF
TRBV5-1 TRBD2 CASSWTSGGNTGELFF
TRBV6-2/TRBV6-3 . CASSYSVQGEQFF
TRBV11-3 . CASSQGINSGANVLTF
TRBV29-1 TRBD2 CSVVGPSGGAVFSPDTQYF
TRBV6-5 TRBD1 CASRAGGAVGELFF
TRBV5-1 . CASSSQRLNTEAFF
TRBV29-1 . CSVGLGLVNNEQFF
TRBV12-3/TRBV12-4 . CATRWVRGSETQYF
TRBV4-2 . CASSQDKGPPYEQYF
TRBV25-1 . CASSVWQGTGELFF
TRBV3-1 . CASGLAGINTQYF
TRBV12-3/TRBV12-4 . CASISSEGPYGYTF
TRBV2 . CATREDSHSNQPQHF
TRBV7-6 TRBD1 CASSLASGTGDGANVLTF
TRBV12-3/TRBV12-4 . CASSGQKNTEAFF
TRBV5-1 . CASSLGGDGAYEQYF
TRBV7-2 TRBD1 CASSLTTGEVEQYF